This T cell receptor (beta chain) derives from a study of technical replicates of blood from a few donors. This table comes from immunoSEQ multiplex PCR, and its TCRdb copy is limited to in-frame clones, with some not included. The profile shows 80,000 to 100,000 clones, 95% of them singletons. V was clipped by 4 bases and J by 0 bases, with 11 bases between them. Germline V gene data show CDR1 as SGHRS and CDR2 as YFSETQ. The CDR3 runs 15 residues. The sequence was obtained from a human donor in good health. V is TRBV5-1 and J is TRBJ1-3; the D gene is possibly TRBD1 (6 bases). Sequenced input: T cells isolated from PBMCs. CDR3 nucleotides: TGCGCCAGCAGCGCCGACAGGAACTCTGGAAACACCATATATTTT. Protein: CASSADRNSGNTIYF.